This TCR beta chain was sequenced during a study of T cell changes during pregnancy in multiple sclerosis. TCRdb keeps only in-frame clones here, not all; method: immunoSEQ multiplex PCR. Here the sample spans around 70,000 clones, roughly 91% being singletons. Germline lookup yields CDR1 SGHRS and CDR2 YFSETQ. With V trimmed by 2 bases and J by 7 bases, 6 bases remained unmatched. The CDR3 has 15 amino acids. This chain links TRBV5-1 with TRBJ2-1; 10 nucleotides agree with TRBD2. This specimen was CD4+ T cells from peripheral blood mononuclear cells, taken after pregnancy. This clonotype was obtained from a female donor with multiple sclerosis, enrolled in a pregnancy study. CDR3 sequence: CASSFPSGSFNEQFF. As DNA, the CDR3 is TGCGCCAGCAGCTTTCCTAGCGGGAGTTTTAATGAGCAGTTCTTC.